This entry lists 2 T cell receptor beta chains sequenced from one sample in a study of blood T cell repertoires in COVID-19 (dated by TCRdb to the early 2020s). The library was generated by the immunoSEQ multiplex PCR assay. TCRdb mirrors the immuneACCESS table, restricted to in-frame sequences. Some clones are absent from its copies; in checked studies, under half trace to an unresolved V gene, and the reason for the others is unknown. The table for this sample lists around 120,000 clones; 75% to 90% of them were counted only once. The ten largest clones represent 25% to 35% of the sample. Source material: peripheral blood. These receptors all stem from a woman between 65 and 79 years old with acute or convalescent COVID-19.

The genes are TRBV29-1 and TRBJ1-5, with a possible D match to TRBD1 (6 bases). The CDR3 consists of 13 residues. Trimming took off 7 bases at V and 0 bases at J, with 10 bases between the two ends. CDR1 is SQVTM and CDR2 is ANQGSEA in the germline V gene. DNA of the CDR3: TGCAGCGCTCGGACAGATAGCAATCAGCCCCAGCATTTT. Its translation is CSARTDSNQPQHF.

CDR3 region: CAIGAGGMGNQPQHF. The CDR3 region has the DNA TGTGCCATCGGAGCGGGGGGGATGGGCAATCAGCCCCAGCATTTT. The V call is TRBV24-1, the J call TRBJ1-5, with a tentative D call TRBD1 (5 bases). The CDR3 runs to 15 residues. Trimming shortened V by 11 bases and J by 2 bases, and 18 bases separated the two germline ends. Germline V gives CDR1 KGHDR, CDR2 SFDVKD.